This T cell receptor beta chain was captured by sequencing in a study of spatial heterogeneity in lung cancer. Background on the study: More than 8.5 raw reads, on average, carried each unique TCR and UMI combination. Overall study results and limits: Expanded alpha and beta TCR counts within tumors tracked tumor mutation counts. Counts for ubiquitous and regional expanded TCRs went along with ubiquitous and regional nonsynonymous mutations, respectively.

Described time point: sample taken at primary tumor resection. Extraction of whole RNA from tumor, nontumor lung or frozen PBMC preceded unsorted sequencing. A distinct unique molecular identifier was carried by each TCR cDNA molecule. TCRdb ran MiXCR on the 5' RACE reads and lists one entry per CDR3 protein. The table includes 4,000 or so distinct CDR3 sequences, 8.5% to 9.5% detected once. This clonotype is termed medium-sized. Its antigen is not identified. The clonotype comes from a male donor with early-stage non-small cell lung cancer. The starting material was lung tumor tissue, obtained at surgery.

The CDR3 bases are TGTGCCAGCAGTTTAGGCCCTAGCGGGTCCCCCACAGATACGCAGTATTTT. This encodes CASSLGPSGSPTDTQYF. The V call is TRBV12-3 or TRBV12-4, the J call TRBJ2-3, with 8 bases identical to TRBD2. V was pared by 1 base and J by 2 bases, with 8 bases of the junction left unmatched. The CDR3 consists of 17 residues.